The subject of this entry is one T cell receptor beta chain. The data were obtained in a study of blood T cell repertoires in COVID-19. In the study overall: Spain, Italy and the United States supplied samples that represented acute and convalescent COVID-19.

The authors' processing: Reference gene primers were amplified, and this amplification served to estimate nucleated cell counts. Data came from immunoSEQ multiplex PCR; TCRdb stores just in-frame clones and leaves some out. V and J calls plus clone size are reproduced from that table; the DNA served to infer D and trimming. The sample carries about 150,000 clones, 80% recorded once. Per the germline V gene, CDR1 is GTSNPN and CDR2 is SVGIG (reference sequence). The V end lost 2 bases, the J end lost 10 bases, and 33 bases lay between the germline ends. This CDR3 contains 20 residues. This receptor was taken from a man aged 60 to 69 with acute or convalescent COVID-19. The sequencing input was peripheral blood. The rearrangement uses TRBV30 and TRBJ1-6; D is ambiguous. CDR3 region: CAWSTTRILRRSFEDSPLHF. The CDR3 DNA follows: TGTGCCTGGAGTACGACAAGAATTCTCCGTCGCTCTTTTGAAGACTCACCCCTCCACTTT.